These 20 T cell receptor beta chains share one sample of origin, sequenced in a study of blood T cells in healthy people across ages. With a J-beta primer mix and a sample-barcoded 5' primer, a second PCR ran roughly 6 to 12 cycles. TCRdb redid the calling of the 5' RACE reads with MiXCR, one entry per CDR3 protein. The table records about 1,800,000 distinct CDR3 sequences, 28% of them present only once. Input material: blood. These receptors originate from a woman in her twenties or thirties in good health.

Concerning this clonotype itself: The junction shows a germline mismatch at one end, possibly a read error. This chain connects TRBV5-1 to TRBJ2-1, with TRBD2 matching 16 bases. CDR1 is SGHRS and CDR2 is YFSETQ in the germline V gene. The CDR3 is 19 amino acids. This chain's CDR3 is CASSWTGTSGRAGDNERFF. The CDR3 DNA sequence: TGCGCCAGCAGCTGGACCGGGACTAGCGGGAGGGCAGGGGATAATGAGCGGTTCTTC.

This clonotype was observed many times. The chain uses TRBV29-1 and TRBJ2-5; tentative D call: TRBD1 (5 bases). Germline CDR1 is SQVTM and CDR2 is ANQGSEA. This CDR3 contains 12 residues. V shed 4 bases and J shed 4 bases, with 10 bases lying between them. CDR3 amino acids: CSVATGGETQYF. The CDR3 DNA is TGCAGCGTTGCCACAGGCGGAGAGACCCAGTACTTC.

The CDR3 loop is CASSPPRGFGYTF. CDR3 coding DNA: TGTGCCAGCAGCCCCCCCAGGGGTTTCGGCTACACCTTC. The genes are TRBV9 and TRBJ1-2, with D tentatively TRBD1 (6 bases). Trimming cost V 4 bases and J 8 bases, with 15 bases left between them. The length of the CDR3 is 13 residues. The germline V gene has CDR1 SGDLS and CDR2 YYNGEE.

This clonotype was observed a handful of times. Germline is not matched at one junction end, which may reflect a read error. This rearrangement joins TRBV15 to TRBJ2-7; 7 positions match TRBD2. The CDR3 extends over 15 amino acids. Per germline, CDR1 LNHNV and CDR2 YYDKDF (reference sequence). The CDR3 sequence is CATSSEGRAGVEQYF. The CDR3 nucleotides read TGTGCCACTAGCAGCGAGGGGAGGGCCGGTGTCGAGCAGTACTTC.

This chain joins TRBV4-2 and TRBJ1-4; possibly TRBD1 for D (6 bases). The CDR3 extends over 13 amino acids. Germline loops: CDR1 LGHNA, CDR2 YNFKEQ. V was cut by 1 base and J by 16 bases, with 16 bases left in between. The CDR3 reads CASSQVGPGVRFF. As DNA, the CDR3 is TGTGCCAGCAGCCAAGTCGGACCAGGGGTACGGTTTTTT.

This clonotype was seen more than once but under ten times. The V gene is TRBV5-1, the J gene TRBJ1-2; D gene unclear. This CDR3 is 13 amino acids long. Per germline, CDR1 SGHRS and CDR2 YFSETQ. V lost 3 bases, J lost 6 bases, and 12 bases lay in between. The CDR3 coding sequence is TGCGCCAGCAGCTCACCCCGTGGGGATGGCTACACCTTC. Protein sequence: CASSSPRGDGYTF.

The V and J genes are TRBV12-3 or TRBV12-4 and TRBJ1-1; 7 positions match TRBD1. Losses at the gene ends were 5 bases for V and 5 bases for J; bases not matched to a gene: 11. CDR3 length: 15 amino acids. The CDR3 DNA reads TGTGCCAGCAGTATGACAGGGACGGGAAAGACTGAAGCTTTCTTT. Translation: CASSMTGTGKTEAFF.

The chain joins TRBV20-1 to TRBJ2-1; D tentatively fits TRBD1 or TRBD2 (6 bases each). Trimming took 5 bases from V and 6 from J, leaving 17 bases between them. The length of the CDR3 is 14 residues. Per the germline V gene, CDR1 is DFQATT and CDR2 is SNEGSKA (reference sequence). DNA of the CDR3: TGCAGTGCTGGGGGCAGTGGGGGGATCAATGAGCAGTTCTTC. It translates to CSAGGSGGINEQFF.

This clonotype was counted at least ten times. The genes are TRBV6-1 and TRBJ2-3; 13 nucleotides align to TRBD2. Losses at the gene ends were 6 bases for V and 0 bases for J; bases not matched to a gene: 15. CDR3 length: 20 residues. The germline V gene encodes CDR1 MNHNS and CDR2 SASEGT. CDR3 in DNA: TGTGCCAGCAGCGGGGGCGCGACTAGCGGGGGGTCCGCTAGCACAGATACGCAGTATTTT. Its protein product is CASSGGATSGGSASTDTQYF.

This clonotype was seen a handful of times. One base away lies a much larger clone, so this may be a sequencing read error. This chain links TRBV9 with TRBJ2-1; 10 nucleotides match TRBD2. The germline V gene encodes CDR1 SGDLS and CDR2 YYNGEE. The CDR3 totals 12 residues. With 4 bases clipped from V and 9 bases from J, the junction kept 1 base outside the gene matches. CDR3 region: CASSIAGGEQFF. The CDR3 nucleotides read TGTGCCAGCAGCATAGCGGGAGGTGAGCAGTTCTTC.

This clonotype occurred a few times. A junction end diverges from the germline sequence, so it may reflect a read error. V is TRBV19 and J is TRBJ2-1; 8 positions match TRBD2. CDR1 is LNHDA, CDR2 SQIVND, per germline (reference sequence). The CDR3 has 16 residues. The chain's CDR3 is CASSLKRGSSYNERFF. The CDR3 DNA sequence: TGTGCCAGTAGTCTAAAGCGGGGGAGCTCCTACAATGAGCGGTTCTTC.

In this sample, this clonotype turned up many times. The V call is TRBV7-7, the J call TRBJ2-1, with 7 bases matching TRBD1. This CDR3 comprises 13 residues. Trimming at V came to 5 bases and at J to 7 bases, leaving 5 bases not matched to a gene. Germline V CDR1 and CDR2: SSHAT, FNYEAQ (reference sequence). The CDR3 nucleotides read TGTGCCAGCAGCCCTACAGGGGCAAATGAGCAGTTCTTC. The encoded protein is CASSPTGANEQFF.

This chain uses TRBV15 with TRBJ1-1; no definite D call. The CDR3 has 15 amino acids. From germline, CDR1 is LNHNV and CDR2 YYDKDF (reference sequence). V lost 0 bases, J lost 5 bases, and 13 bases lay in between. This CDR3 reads CATSRDPGGRTEAFF. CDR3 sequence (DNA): TGTGCCACCAGCAGAGATCCAGGAGGTAGGACTGAAGCTTTCTTT.

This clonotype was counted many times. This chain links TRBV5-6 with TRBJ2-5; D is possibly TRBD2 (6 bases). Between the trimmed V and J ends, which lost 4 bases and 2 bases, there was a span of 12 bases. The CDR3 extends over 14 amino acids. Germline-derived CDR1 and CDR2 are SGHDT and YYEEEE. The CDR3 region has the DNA TGTGCCAGCAGCAGGGAGGCAGTGCAAGAGACCCAGTACTTC. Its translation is CASSREAVQETQYF.

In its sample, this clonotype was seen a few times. Here the CDR3 DNA reads TGCGCCAGCAGCCCTAATCGGGCACAACGAAATTCACCCCTCCACTTT. Translation gives CASSPNRAQRNSPLHF. The rearrangement joins TRBV4-3 to TRBJ1-6, with unresolved D. This CDR3 has 16 residues. The germline V gene encodes CDR1 LGHNA and CDR2 YSLEER. Trimming shortened V by 4 bases and J by 7 bases, and 17 bases separated the two germline ends.

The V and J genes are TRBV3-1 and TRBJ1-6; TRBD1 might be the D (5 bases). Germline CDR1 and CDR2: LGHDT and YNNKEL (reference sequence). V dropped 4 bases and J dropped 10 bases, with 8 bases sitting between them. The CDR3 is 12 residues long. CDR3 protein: CASSRRGSPLHF. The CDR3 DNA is TGTGCCAGCAGCCGCCGGGGGTCACCCCTCCACTTT. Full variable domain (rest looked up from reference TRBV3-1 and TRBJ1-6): DTAVSQTPKYLVTQMGNDKSIKCEQNLGHDTMYWYKQDSKKFLKIMFSYNNKELIINETVPNRFSPKSPDKAHLNLHINSLELGDSAVYFCASSRRGSPLHFGNGTRLTVT.

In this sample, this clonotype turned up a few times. The CDR3, as DNA: TGTGCCAGCAGCTCGGGAGAAGTGCTAGGCAATGAGCAGTTCTTC. Translating gives CASSSGEVLGNEQFF. J is TRBJ2-1 and V is TRBV7-9; perhaps TRBD2 as D (6 bases). Per germline, CDR1 SEHNR and CDR2 FQNEAQ (reference sequence). The V end lost 4 bases, the J end lost 6 bases, and 16 bases lay between the germline ends. The CDR3 extends over 15 amino acids.

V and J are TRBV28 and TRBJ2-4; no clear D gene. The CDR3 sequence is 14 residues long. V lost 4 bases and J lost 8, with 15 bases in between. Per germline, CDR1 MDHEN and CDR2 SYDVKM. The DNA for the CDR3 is TGTGCCAGCAGTTCCGGGCCCCGATTTCACATTCAGTACTTC. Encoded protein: CASSSGPRFHIQYF.

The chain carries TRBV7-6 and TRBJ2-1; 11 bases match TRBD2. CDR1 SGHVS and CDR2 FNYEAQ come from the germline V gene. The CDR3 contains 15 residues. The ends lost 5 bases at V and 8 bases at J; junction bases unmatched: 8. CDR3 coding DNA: TGTGCCAGCAGCCCTCCGGGACTAGCGGCTCATGAGCAGTTCTTC. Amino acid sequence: CASSPPGLAAHEQFF.

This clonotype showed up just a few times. CDR3: CSFRADSYEQYF. The CDR3 DNA follows: TGCAGCTTCCGAGCGGACTCCTACGAGCAGTACTTC. The chain carries TRBV29-1 and TRBJ2-7; a weak D match, TRBD2 (5 bases). Germline V gene sequence: CDR1 SQVTM, CDR2 ANQGSEA. The CDR3 is 12 amino acids. V was clipped by 8 bases and J by 0 bases, with 11 bases between them.